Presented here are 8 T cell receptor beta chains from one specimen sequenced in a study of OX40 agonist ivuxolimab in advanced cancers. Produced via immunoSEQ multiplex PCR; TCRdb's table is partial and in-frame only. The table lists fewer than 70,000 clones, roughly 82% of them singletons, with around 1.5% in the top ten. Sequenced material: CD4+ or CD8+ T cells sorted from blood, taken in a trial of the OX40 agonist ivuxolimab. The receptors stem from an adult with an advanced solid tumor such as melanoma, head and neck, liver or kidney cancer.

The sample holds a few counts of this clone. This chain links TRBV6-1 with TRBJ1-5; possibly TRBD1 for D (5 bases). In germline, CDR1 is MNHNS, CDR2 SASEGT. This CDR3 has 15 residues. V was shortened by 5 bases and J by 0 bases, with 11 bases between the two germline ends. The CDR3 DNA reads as TGTGCCAGCAGTTCAAAGGGGTATAGCAATCAGCCCCAGCATTTT. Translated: CASSSKGYSNQPQHF.

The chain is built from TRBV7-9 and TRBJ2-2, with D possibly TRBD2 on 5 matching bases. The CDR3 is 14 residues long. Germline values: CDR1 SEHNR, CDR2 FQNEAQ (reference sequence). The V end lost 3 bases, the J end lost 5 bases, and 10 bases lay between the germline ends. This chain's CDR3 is CASSFSRVTGELFF. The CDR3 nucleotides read TGTGCCAGCAGCTTCTCGAGGGTAACCGGGGAGCTGTTTTTT.

The DNA of the CDR3 is TGTGCCAGCAGCTTGGGCCACTCCTACGAGCAGTACTTC. It codes for CASSLGHSYEQYF. This rearrangement joins TRBV5-8 to TRBJ2-7; no clear D. V lost 0 bases to trimming and J lost 0 bases, with 4 bases between them. Germline CDR1 reads SGHTS; CDR2 reads YDEGEE. This CDR3 has 13 amino acids.

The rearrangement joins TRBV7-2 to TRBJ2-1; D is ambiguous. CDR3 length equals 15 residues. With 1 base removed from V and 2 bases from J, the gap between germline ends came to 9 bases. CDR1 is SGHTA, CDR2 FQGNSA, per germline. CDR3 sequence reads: CASSLGSPTYNEQFF. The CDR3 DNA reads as TGTGCCAGCAGCTTAGGTAGCCCCACCTACAATGAGCAGTTCTTC. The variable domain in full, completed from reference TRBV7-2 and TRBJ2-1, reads GAGVSQSPSNKVTEKGKDVELRCDPISGHTALYWYRQSLGQGLEFLIYFQGNSAPDKSGLPSDRFSAERTGGSVSTLTIQRTQQEDSAVYLCASSLGSPTYNEQFFGPGTRLTVL.

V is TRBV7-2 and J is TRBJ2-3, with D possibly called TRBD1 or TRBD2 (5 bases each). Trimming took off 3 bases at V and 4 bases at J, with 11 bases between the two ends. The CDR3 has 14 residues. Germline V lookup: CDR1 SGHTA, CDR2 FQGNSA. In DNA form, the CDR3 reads TGTGCCAGCAGCTTTGGGACCAAGTCAGATACGCAGTATTTT. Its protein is CASSFGTKSDTQYF.

CDR3 bases: TGTGCCAGCAGCGTAGGCGTCGGAAACACCATATATTTT. Protein product: CASSVGVGNTIYF. The V call is TRBV9, the J call TRBJ1-3; D is unresolved. V lost 0 bases and J 4 bases, leaving 5 bases between the germline ends. The CDR3 sequence is 13 residues long. Germline assignment: CDR1 SGDLS and CDR2 YYNGEE.

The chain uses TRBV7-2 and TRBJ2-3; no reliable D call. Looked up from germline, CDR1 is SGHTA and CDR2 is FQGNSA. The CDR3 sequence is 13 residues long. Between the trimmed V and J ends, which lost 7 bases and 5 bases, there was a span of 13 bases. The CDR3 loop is CASTRGRGDTQYF. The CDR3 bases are TGTGCCAGCACGCGCGGTAGAGGAGATACGCAGTATTTT.

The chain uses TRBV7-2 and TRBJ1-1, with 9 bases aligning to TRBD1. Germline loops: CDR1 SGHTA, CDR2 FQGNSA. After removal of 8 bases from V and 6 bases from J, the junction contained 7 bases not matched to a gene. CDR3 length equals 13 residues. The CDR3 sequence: CASSWTGDPEAFF. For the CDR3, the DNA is TGTGCCAGCTCCTGGACAGGGGACCCTGAAGCTTTCTTT.